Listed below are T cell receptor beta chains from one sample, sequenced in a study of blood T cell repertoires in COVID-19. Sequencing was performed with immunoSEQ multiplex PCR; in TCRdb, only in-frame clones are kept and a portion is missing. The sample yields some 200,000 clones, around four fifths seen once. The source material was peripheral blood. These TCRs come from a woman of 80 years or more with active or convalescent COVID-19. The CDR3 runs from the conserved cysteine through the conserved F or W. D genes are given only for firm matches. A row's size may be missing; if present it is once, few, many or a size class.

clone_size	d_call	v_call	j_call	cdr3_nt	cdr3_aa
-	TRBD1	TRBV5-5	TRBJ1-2	TGTGCCAGCACCGGGTTAGGGGGCCATGGCTACACCTTC	CASTGLGGHGYTF
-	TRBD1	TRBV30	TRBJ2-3	TGTGCCTGGACCATGACAGGGATCGGCACAGATACGCAGTATTTT	CAWTMTGIGTDTQYF
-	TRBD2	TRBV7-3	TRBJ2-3	TGTGCCAGCCGAGCGGGAGGGCCTAATACGGGGCCCAGGGGCACAGATACGCAGTATTTT	CASRAGGPNTGPRGTDTQYF
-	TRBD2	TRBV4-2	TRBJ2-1	TGTGCCAGCAGCCACATTAGCGGGGCGCAGGGAGAGCAGTTCTTC	CASSHISGAQGEQFF
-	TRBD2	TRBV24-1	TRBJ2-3	TGTGCCACCAGTGATTTGACTAGCGGGGGGGCGAATACGCAGTATTTT	CATSDLTSGGANTQYF
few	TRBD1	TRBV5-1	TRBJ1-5	TGCGCCAGCAGCGTGACAGGGATGCAGCCCCAGCATTTT	CASSVTGMQPQHF
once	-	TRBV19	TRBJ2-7	TGTGCCAGTAGTACGGCTATGGCGCAGGGATCCTACGAGCAGTACTTC	CASSTAMAQGSYEQYF
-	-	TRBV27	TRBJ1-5	TGTGCCAGCAGTTTTAGCACCCTACAGCCCCAGCATTTT	CASSFSTLQPQHF
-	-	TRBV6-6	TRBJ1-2	TGTGCCAGCAGCTCGTCTGTTCTCTATGGCTACACCTTC	CASSSSVLYGYTF
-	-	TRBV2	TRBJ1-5	TGTGCCAGCAGTAAGTCACAGGAACTGCCCCAGCATTTT	CASSKSQELPQHF
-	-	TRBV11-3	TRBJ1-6	TGTGCCAGCAGCTTAGATGAGTTGGGGGGGCCCGGTAATTCACCCCTCCACTTT	CASSLDELGGPGNSPLHF
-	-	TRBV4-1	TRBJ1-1	TGCGCCAGCAGCCAAGATGACTCAAGGACAACTGAAGCTTTCTTT	CASSQDDSRTTEAFF
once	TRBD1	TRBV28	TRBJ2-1	TGTGCCAGCAGTACCCTGACAGGGCCCCATGAGCAGTTCTTC	CASSTLTGPHEQFF
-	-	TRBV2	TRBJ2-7	TGTGCCAGCAGTGAGGCAGGCTACGACGAGCAGTACTTC	CASSEAGYDEQYF
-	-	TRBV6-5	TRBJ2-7	TGTGCCAGCAGTTACCGGGCCCTCCTGGGGGGAGAGCAGTACTTC	CASSYRALLGGEQYF
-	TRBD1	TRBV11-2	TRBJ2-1	TGTGCCAGCAGCGCAGGGGGTATGTTGGGGCGCTACAATGAGCAGTTCTTC	CASSAGGMLGRYNEQFF
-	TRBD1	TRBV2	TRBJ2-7	TGTGCCAGCAGTGGCGGACAGGGGGCTCTTACCCTTTACGAGCAGTACTTC	CASSGGQGALTLYEQYF
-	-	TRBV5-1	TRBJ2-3	TGCGCCAGCAGCTTGGTTCAGGCTAGCACAGATACGCAGTATTTT	CASSLVQASTDTQYF
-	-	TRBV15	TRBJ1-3	TGTGCCACCAGCAGAGATTTTTCCGTTGCAGGTACTGGAAACACCATATATTTT	CATSRDFSVAGTGNTIYF
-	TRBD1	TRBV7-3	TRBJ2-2	TGTGCCAGCAGCTTATTGCGGGACAGGGACACCGGGGAGCTGTTTTTT	CASSLLRDRDTGELFF
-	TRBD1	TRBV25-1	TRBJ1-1	TGTGCCAGCAGTGAATCCTTGGCAGGGGGCTACACTGAAGCTTTCTTT	CASSESLAGGYTEAFF
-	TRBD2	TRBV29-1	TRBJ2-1	TGCAGCGTTGGAACTAGCGGGGTCGATGAGCAGTTCTTC	CSVGTSGVDEQFF
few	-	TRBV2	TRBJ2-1	TGTGCCAGCAGGGGAGACTCGGGGGAGCAGTTCTTC	CASRGDSGEQFF
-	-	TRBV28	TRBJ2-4	TGTGCCAGCAGTACAAGCGAGGCGGCCGGTCTAAAGAACATTCAGTACTTC	CASSTSEAAGLKNIQYF
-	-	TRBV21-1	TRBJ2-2	TGTGCCAGCAGCAAACAGGGGAGGCGGGGGGGCACCGGGGAGCTGTTTTTT	CASSKQGRRGGTGELFF
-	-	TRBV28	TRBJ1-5	TGTGCCACTCAATCCGGGTCGGGGAATCAGCCCCAGCATTTT	CATQSGSGNQPQHF
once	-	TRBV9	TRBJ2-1	TGTGCCAGCGCCCGTCTAGCGTACAATGAGCAGTTCTTC	CASARLAYNEQFF
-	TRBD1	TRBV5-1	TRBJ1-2	TGCGCCAGCAGCTTGGAGGGGACAGGGGGCTACTATGGCTACACCTTC	CASSLEGTGGYYGYTF
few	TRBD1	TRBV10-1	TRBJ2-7	TGCGCCAGCAGTTATGGTCCGGGGACAGAAAACGAGCAGTACTTC	CASSYGPGTENEQYF
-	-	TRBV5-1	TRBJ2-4	TGCGCCAGCTCCCGGGGGGCAGTTGGGGACATTCAGTACTTC	CASSRGAVGDIQYF
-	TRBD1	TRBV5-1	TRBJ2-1	TGCGCCAGCAGCTTCGGACAGGGCAATGAGCAGTTCTTC	CASSFGQGNEQFF
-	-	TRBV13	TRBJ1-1	TGTGCCAGCAGCCGTACCGGGTTGAACACTGAAGCTTTCTTT	CASSRTGLNTEAFF
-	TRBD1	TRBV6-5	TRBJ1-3	TGTGCCAGCAGTACAGGGGTCTCTGGAAACACCATATATTTT	CASSTGVSGNTIYF
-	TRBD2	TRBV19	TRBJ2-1	TGTGCCAGTAGTCCGGGACTAGCGGGATATATCTACAATGAGCAGTTCTTC	CASSPGLAGYIYNEQFF
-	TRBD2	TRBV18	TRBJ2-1	TGTGCCAGCTCACCAACGGCGGGAGGGGGGTACAATGAGCAGTTCTTC	CASSPTAGGGYNEQFF
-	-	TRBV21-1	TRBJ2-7	TGTGCCAGCAGCCAAAACGGAGGGCCCCCCTACGAGCAGTACTTC	CASSQNGGPPYEQYF
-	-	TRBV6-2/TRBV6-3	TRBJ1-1	TGTGCCAGCAGTACGCTATGGACAGTCTGGGCTTTCTTT	CASSTLWTVWAFF
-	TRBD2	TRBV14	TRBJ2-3	TGTGCCAGCAGCCCAGCCGGGACTAGCGGGACGTCACGACATACGCAGTATTTT	CASSPAGTSGTSRHTQYF
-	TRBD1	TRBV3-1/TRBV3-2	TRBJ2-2	TGTGCCAGCAGCCAAAGGAGCATCCGGGACAGGGGTCACGGGGAGCTGTTTTTT	CASSQRSIRDRGHGELFF
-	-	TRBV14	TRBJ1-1	TGTGCCAGCAGCCTTACAGTGAACACTGAAGCTTTCTTT	CASSLTVNTEAFF
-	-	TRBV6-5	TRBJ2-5	TGTGCCAGCAGTCCCCCCATGCAGCAAGAGACCCAGTACTTC	CASSPPMQQETQYF
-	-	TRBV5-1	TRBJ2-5	TGCGCCAGCAGCCCAGGGGTGCAAGAGACCCAGTACTTC	CASSPGVQETQYF
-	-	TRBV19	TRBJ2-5	TGTGCCAGTAGTATAGCAGGTACTCAAGAGACCCAGTACTTC	CASSIAGTQETQYF
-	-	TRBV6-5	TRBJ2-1	TGTGCCAGCAGCCGGGGACCAGGGGAGGGTGAGCAGTTCTTC	CASSRGPGEGEQFF
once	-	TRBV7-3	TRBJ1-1	TGTGCCAGCAGCTTATTGGGGGGCACTGAAGCTTTCTTT	CASSLLGGTEAFF
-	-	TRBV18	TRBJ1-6	TGTGCCAGCTCACCACCAGAGATTAATTCACCCCTCCACTTT	CASSPPEINSPLHF
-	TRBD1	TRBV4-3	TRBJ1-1	TGCGCCAGCAGCCAAGATCTCGACAGGGGGAACACTGAAGCTTTCTTT	CASSQDLDRGNTEAFF
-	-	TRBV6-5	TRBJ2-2	TGTGCCACCGCTGAGGTCCGGGAGCTGTTTTTT	CATAEVRELFF
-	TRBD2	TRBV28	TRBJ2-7	TGTGCCAGCAGTTTGGGGGGGAGTAGGGTCGAGCAGTACTTC	CASSLGGSRVEQYF
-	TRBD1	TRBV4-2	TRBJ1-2	TGTGCCAGCAGCCCCGGACAGGTCTCAAGCAGCTATGGCTACACCTTC	CASSPGQVSSSYGYTF
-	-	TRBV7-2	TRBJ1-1	TGTGCCAGCAGCTTAGGCAGGGTCCAGAACACTGAAGCTTTCTTT	CASSLGRVQNTEAFF